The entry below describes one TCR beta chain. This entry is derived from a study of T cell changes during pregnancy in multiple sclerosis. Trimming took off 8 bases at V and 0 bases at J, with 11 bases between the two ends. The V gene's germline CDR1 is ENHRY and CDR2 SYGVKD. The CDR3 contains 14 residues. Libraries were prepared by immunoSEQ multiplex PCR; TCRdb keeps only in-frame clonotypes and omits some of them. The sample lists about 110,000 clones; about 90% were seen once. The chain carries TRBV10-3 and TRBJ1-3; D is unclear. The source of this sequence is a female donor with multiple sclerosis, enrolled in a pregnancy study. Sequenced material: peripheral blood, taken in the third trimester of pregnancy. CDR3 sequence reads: CAIEAPNSGNTIYF. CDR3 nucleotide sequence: TGTGCCATCGAGGCACCCAACTCTGGAAACACCATATATTTT.